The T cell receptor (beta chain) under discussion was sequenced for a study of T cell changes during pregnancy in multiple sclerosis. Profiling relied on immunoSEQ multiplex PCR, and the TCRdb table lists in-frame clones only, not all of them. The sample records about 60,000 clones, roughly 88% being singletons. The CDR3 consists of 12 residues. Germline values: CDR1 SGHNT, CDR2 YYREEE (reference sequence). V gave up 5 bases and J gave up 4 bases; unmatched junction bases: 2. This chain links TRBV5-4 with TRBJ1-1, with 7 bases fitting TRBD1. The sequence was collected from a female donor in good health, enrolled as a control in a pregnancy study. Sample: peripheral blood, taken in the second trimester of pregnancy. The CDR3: CASSRTGTEAFF. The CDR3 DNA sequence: TGTGCCAGCAGTCGGACAGGCACTGAAGCTTTCTTT.